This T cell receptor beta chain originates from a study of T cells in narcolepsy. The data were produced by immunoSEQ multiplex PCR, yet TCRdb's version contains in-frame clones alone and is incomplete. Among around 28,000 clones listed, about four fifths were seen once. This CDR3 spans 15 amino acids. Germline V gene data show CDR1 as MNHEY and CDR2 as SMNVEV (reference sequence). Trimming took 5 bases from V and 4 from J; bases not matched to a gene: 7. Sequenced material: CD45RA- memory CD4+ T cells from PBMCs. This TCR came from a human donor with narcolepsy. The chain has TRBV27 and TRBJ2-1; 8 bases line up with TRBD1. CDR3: CASSPDRDPYNEQFF. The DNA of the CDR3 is TGTGCCAGCAGTCCGGACAGGGACCCATACAATGAGCAGTTCTTC.